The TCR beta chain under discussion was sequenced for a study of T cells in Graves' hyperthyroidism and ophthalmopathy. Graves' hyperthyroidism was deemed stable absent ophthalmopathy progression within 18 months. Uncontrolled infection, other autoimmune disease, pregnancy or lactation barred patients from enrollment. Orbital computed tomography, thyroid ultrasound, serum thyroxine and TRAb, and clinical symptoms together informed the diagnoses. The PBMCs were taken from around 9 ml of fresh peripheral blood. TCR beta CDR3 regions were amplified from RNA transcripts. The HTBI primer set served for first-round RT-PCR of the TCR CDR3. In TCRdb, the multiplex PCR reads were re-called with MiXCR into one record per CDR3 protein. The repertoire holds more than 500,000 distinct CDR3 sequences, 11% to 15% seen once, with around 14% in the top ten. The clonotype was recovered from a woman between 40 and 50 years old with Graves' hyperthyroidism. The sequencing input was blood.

In DNA form, the CDR3 reads TGCGCCAGCAGCCTAGGACTAGCGGGGAACTACAATGAGCAGTTCTTC. The encoded protein is CASSLGLAGNYNEQFF. The rearrangement joins TRBV4-1 to TRBJ2-1; TRBD2 agrees at 12 bases. V lost 4 bases, J lost 3 bases, and 4 bases stayed unmatched. The V gene's germline CDR1 is MGHRA and CDR2 YSYEKL. The CDR3 sequence is 16 residues long.